Below are 19 T cell receptor beta chains sequenced from a single sample in a study of blood T cell repertoires in COVID-19. The data were produced by immunoSEQ multiplex PCR, yet TCRdb's version contains in-frame clones alone and is incomplete. Among under 450,000 clones, roughly four fifths were seen once, and the ten largest hold less than 6%. Sequencing was performed on PBMCs or T cells enriched from blood (not recorded which). The origin of the receptors is a woman aged 45-60 years who had recovered from COVID-19.

This chain uses TRBV3-1 (or the pseudogene TRBV3-2) with TRBJ2-3, with a tentative D call TRBD2 (5 bases). CDR1 and CDR2 from the germline V gene are LGHDT and YNNKEL (reference sequence). The CDR3 extends over 13 amino acids. V gave up 4 bases and J gave up 6 bases, with 11 bases separating them. CDR3 nucleotide sequence: TGTGCCAGCAGCCCCAACCCGGGGGATACGCAGTATTTT. Its translation is CASSPNPGDTQYF.

The chain carries TRBV25-1 and TRBJ1-6, with TRBD1 as a possible D gene (5 bases). This CDR3 is built from 15 residues. Germline V CDR1 and CDR2: MGHDK, SYGVNS. The V end lost 1 base, the J end lost 6 bases, and 10 bases lay between the germline ends. CDR3 bases: TGTGCCAGCAGTGAATTTTTAGGGGTTAATTCACCCCTCCACTTT. It yields the protein CASSEFLGVNSPLHF.

This chain uses TRBV2 with TRBJ1-2; a weak D match, TRBD1 (6 bases). Per germline, CDR1 SNHLY and CDR2 FYNNEI. This CDR3 comprises 13 residues. V was trimmed by 8 bases and J by 7 bases, leaving 17 bases between them. CDR3 loop: CASQGQGLGGYTF. For the CDR3, the DNA is TGTGCCAGCCAGGGGCAGGGGTTAGGTGGCTACACCTTC. The full variable domain, rest sourced from reference TRBV2 and TRBJ1-2, is EPEVTQTPSHQVTQMGQEVILRCVPISNHLYFYWYRQILGQKVEFLVSFYNNEISEKSEIFDDQFSVERPDGSNFTLKIRSTKLEDSAMYFCASQGQGLGGYTFGSGTRLTVV.

The chain combines TRBV2 with TRBJ1-2; unclear D gene. The length of the CDR3 is 14 residues. Germline values: CDR1 SNHLY, CDR2 FYNNEI. V was pared by 3 bases and J by 2 bases, with 10 bases between. The CDR3 spells CASSERDPNYGYTF. The CDR3 nucleotides read TGTGCCAGCAGTGAGAGGGATCCCAACTATGGCTACACCTTC.

The V and J genes are TRBV4-3 and TRBJ1-4; TRBD1 matches 8 bases. In germline, CDR1 is LGHNA, CDR2 YSLEER. This CDR3 has 16 amino acids. V dropped 0 bases and J dropped 4; count of bases not matched to a gene: 4. CDR3 region: CASSQDTGGINEKLFF. In DNA, the CDR3 is TGCGCCAGCAGCCAAGATACAGGGGGTATTAATGAAAAACTGTTTTTT.

In this sample, this clone turned up once. The chain links TRBV2 to TRBJ1-4; D call uncertain. The V end lost 3 bases, the J end lost 5 bases, and 7 bases lay between the germline ends. The CDR3 runs 13 residues. CDR1 is SNHLY, CDR2 FYNNEI, per germline. The CDR3 DNA reads TGTGCCAGCAGTGATTCCCCGAATGAAAAACTGTTTTTT. Translating it yields CASSDSPNEKLFF.

V usage is TRBV9 and J usage is TRBJ1-3; D ambiguous. This CDR3 has 15 amino acids. Germline values: CDR1 SGDLS, CDR2 YYNGEE. With 4 bases removed from V and 2 bases from J, the gap between germline ends came to 13 bases. CDR3 sequence: CASSPAGHPGNTIYF. For the CDR3, the DNA is TGTGCCAGCAGCCCTGCCGGTCACCCTGGAAACACCATATATTTT.

The chain joins TRBV5-6 to TRBJ1-2; a possible D gene is TRBD1 (5 bases). Germline V lookup: CDR1 SGHDT, CDR2 YYEEEE. The CDR3 is made up of 12 amino acids. V lost 7 bases and J 8 bases, leaving 15 bases between the germline ends. CDR3 amino acids: CASGRVLVGYTF. The DNA of the CDR3 is TGTGCCAGCGGCAGGGTTTTAGTGGGCTACACCTTC. The variable domain in full, with the rest retrieved from reference TRBV5-6 and TRBJ1-2, is DAGVTQSPTHLIKTRGQQVTLRCSPKSGHDTVSWYQQALGQGPQFIFQYYEEEERQRGNFPDRFSGHQFPNYSSELNVNALLLGDSALYLCASGRVLVGYTFGSGTRLTVV.

The chain carries TRBV10-3 and TRBJ1-4; 9 bases line up with TRBD1. Germline V gene lookup returns CDR1 ENHRY and CDR2 SYGVKD. The CDR3 sequence is 13 residues long. The trim removed 4 bases at V and 14 bases at J, leaving 8 bases unmatched. The CDR3 loop is CAISASGDRGLFF. CDR3 DNA sequence: TGTGCCATCAGTGCTTCGGGAGACAGGGGGCTGTTTTTT.

The V call is TRBV6-5, the J call TRBJ2-1; a weak D match, TRBD2 (6 bases). Deletions cut 5 bases from V and 6 bases from J, with 11 bases between. The germline V gene has CDR1 MNHEY and CDR2 SVGAGI. There are 13 residues in the CDR3. As DNA, the CDR3 is TGTGCCAGCAGTCCCGGGACTCCCAATGAGCAGTTCTTC. Its translation is CASSPGTPNEQFF.

V gene TRBV5-6 combines with J gene TRBJ2-3, with 7 bases identical to TRBD1. The CDR3 has 17 residues. The germline V gene has CDR1 SGHDT and CDR2 YYEEEE. The junction had 13 bases not matched to a gene; V was cut back by 4 bases and J by 2 bases. CDR3 DNA: TGTGCCAGCAGCCATCCCAGACAGGGTTTGGCCACAGATACGCAGTATTTT. Protein product: CASSHPRQGLATDTQYF.

The CDR3 DNA follows: TGCAGCGTTCAAGGGGGCGAGTACGAGCAGTACTTC. Protein: CSVQGGEYEQYF. The rearrangement links TRBV29-1 to TRBJ2-7; 7 positions match TRBD1. Trimming removed 5 bases from V and 4 bases from J; junction bases left unmatched: 5. This CDR3 is 12 amino acids long. Germline V gene lookup returns CDR1 SQVTM and CDR2 ANQGSEA.

The gene calls are TRBV4-2 and TRBJ1-1; D is possibly TRBD1 (5 bases). V was cut by 0 bases and J by 11 bases, with 16 bases left in between. Germline CDR1 is LGHNA and CDR2 is YNFKEQ. This CDR3 contains 14 residues. The CDR3 protein is CASSQDVAGLRAFF. The CDR3 nucleotides are TGTGCCAGCAGCCAAGATGTAGCGGGGCTTCGGGCTTTCTTT.

The chain is built from TRBV6-5 and TRBJ1-2; D not certain. There are 15 residues in the CDR3. Looked up from germline, CDR1 is MNHEY and CDR2 is SVGAGI. V dropped 4 bases and J dropped 0 bases, with 12 bases sitting between them. DNA for the CDR3: TGTGCCAGCAGTTTCGGGTTAGAAGCTAACTATGGCTACACCTTC. Translated: CASSFGLEANYGYTF.

This chain links TRBV11-2 with TRBJ1-4, with 7 bases aligning to TRBD1. The germline gives CDR1 SGHAT, CDR2 FQNNGV. Germline trimming cut 5 bases from V and 11 bases from J; bases unmatched to any gene: 8. This CDR3 has 13 residues. The CDR3 DNA follows: TGTGCCAGCAGCCGGGACAGCGTTGAGAAACTGTTTTTT. The encoded protein is CASSRDSVEKLFF.

This clone was recorded only once. V gene TRBV7-2 combines with J gene TRBJ1-1; perhaps TRBD1 as D (5 bases). Germline assignment: CDR1 SGHTA and CDR2 FQGNSA. The CDR3 extends over 14 amino acids. V dropped 5 bases and J dropped 1 base, with 11 bases sitting between them. In nucleotides, the CDR3 is TGTGCCAGCAGCCAGACAGTCCCGAACACTGAAGCTTTCTTT. This encodes CASSQTVPNTEAFF.

The CDR3 DNA is TGTGCCAGTAGGTTTTCCCGAGGGTCCTCTGGAAACACCATATATTTT. The encoded protein is CASRFSRGSSGNTIYF. V and J are TRBV19 and TRBJ1-3; D is ambiguous. The germline V gene encodes CDR1 LNHDA and CDR2 SQIVND (reference sequence). V lost 6 bases to trimming and J lost 0 bases, with 15 bases between them. This CDR3 spans 16 amino acids.

The genes are TRBV27 and TRBJ1-5, with 9 bases identical to TRBD1. V lost 5 bases and J lost 0; bases outside the gene matches: 8. Germline lookup yields CDR1 MNHEY and CDR2 SMNVEV (reference sequence). This CDR3 comprises 17 residues. The CDR3 sequence: CASSLGQGTYSNQPQHF. The DNA for the CDR3 is TGTGCCAGCAGTCTAGGACAGGGGACTTATAGCAATCAGCCCCAGCATTTT.

The chain uses TRBV7-6 and TRBJ1-1, with D hard to call. The germline V gene has CDR1 SGHVS and CDR2 FNYEAQ. V lost 3 bases to trimming and J lost 1 base, with 6 bases between them. CDR3 length: 13 residues. The CDR3 sequence: CASSLRENTEAFF. Here the CDR3 DNA reads TGTGCCAGCAGCTTGCGGGAGAACACTGAAGCTTTCTTT.